The 6 T cell receptor beta chains given below trace back to one sample, sequenced in a study of blood T cell repertoires in COVID-19. TCRdb keeps only in-frame clones here, not all; method: immunoSEQ multiplex PCR. The sample carries some 100,000 clones, about three quarters recorded once. The sequenced sample was peripheral blood. The origin of the receptors is a human donor in a cohort sampled during active or convalescent COVID-19.

The rearrangement uses TRBV28 and TRBJ1-5; D is unresolved. Between the trimmed V and J ends, which lost 5 bases and 9 bases, there was a span of 26 bases. Germline V gene sequence: CDR1 MDHEN, CDR2 SYDVKM. The CDR3 extends over 17 amino acids. CDR3 DNA sequence: TGTGCCAGCAGTCTCTCAGAGGCGGTCTTTGGGTTTCGGCCCCAGCATTTT. As protein: CASSLSEAVFGFRPQHF.

V gene TRBV27 combines with J gene TRBJ2-7, with D unclear. V was trimmed by 3 bases and J by 3 bases, leaving 9 bases between them. The CDR3 has 13 amino acids. Germline loops: CDR1 MNHEY, CDR2 SMNVEV (reference sequence). CDR3: CASSLNRNYEQYF. As DNA, the CDR3 is TGTGCCAGCAGTTTGAACAGAAACTACGAGCAGTACTTC.

V is TRBV27 and J is TRBJ2-3; D possibly corresponds to TRBD2 (6 bases). Trimming pared 7 bases from V and 3 bases from J, leaving 11 bases between. Germline V lookup: CDR1 MNHEY, CDR2 SMNVEV (reference sequence). The CDR3 sequence is 13 residues long. Here the CDR3 DNA reads TGTGCCAGCAAAAGGGGAGGAACAGATACGCAGTATTTT. Its protein is CASKRGGTDTQYF.

The V call is TRBV11-2, the J call TRBJ2-7; 10 bases agree with TRBD2. The CDR3 is 13 amino acids. Looked up from germline, CDR1 is SGHAT and CDR2 is FQNNGV. The V gene end was trimmed by 7 bases and the J gene end by 6 bases; junction bases not matched to a gene: 6. CDR3 loop: CASTYGTSAEQYF. CDR3 in DNA: TGTGCCAGCACCTACGGGACTAGCGCCGAGCAGTACTTC.

This rearrangement joins TRBV6-2 or TRBV6-3 to TRBJ2-7; 11 nucleotides match TRBD1. The trim removed 5 bases at V and 4 bases at J, leaving 7 bases unmatched. CDR1 is MNHEY and CDR2 is SVGEGT in the germline V gene. The CDR3 is made up of 15 amino acids. In nucleotides, the CDR3 is TGTGCCAGCAGTACACTCCGGGACAGGGGGTACGAGCAGTACTTC. Residues: CASSTLRDRGYEQYF.

The J gene is TRBJ2-7, the V gene TRBV5-6; TRBD2 matches at 8 bases. Trimming removed 5 bases from V and 0 bases from J; junction bases left unmatched: 7. The CDR3 covers 15 residues. Germline V gene lookup returns CDR1 SGHDT and CDR2 YYEEEE. The CDR3 DNA sequence: TGTGCCAGCAGATCCCTAGCGGGCAACTCCTACGAGCAGTACTTC. Its protein is CASRSLAGNSYEQYF.